These 8 T cell receptor beta chains were all obtained from the same sample, sequenced in a study of blood T cell repertoires in COVID-19. Only in-frame clones appear in the TCRdb table, and some are missing; sequencing was by immunoSEQ multiplex PCR. This table holds approximately 100,000 clones, 80% to 90% found once. Sequenced sample: PBMCs or T cells enriched from blood (not recorded which). The origin of the receptors is a woman in her 50s who had recovered from COVID-19.

Only a few counts were recorded for this clone. The chain combines TRBV7-3 with TRBJ2-1; TRBD1 agrees at 7 bases. Trimming cost V 2 bases and J 6 bases; bases outside gene matches: 7. The CDR3 length is 15 residues. The V gene's germline CDR1 is SGHTA and CDR2 FQGTGA. CDR3 nucleotides: TGTGCCAGCAGCTTAGGGAGTCGGGACAGCAATGAGCAGTTCTTC. As protein: CASSLGSRDSNEQFF.

The rearrangement links TRBV4-1 to TRBJ2-1; no clear D. This CDR3 has 16 residues. Germline CDR1 MGHRA, CDR2 YSYEKL. With 3 bases removed from V and 8 bases from J, the gap between germline ends came to 20 bases. The CDR3 bases are TGCGCCAGCAGCCAGGTAAACTTAGTGGTTTTCGATGAGCAGTTCTTC. Translation: CASSQVNLVVFDEQFF.

The chain combines TRBV27 with TRBJ2-7; perhaps TRBD1 as D (6 bases). V dropped 5 bases and J dropped 0 bases, with 11 bases sitting between them. Germline CDR1 reads MNHEY; CDR2 reads SMNVEV (reference sequence). CDR3 length equals 14 residues. The CDR3 protein is CASSRQETSYEQYF. DNA of the CDR3: TGTGCCAGCAGTCGACAGGAAACCTCCTACGAGCAGTACTTC.

The rearrangement joins TRBV7-9 to TRBJ2-7; TRBD2 might be the D (5 bases). V shed 5 bases and J shed 5 bases, with 16 bases lying between them. The CDR3 length is 14 residues. The germline V gene has CDR1 SEHNR and CDR2 FQNEAQ (reference sequence). The CDR3 here is CASSPNGMVDEQYF. DNA of the CDR3: TGTGCCAGCAGCCCAAACGGGATGGTTGACGAGCAGTACTTC.

The CDR3 reads CASSQVSKGQTYGYTF. The CDR3 DNA sequence: TGTGCCAGCAGCCAAGTCTCCAAAGGACAGACCTATGGCTACACCTTC. The V and J genes are TRBV14 and TRBJ1-2, with D perhaps matching TRBD1 (6 bases). V lost 1 base and J lost 4, with 16 bases in between. CDR3 length: 16 amino acids. Per the germline V gene, CDR1 is SGHDN and CDR2 is FVKESK.

The chain carries TRBV9 and TRBJ2-7, with D possibly TRBD1 on 5 matching bases. From germline, CDR1 is SGDLS and CDR2 YYNGEE. This CDR3 spans 13 amino acids. V gave up 0 bases and J gave up 2 bases, with 6 bases separating them. As DNA, the CDR3 is TGTGCCAGCAGCGTAGAGGGGCCCTACGAGCAGTACTTC. Encoded protein: CASSVEGPYEQYF.

This chain joins TRBV5-1 and TRBJ2-1; 8 nucleotides match TRBD2. The germline gives CDR1 SGHRS, CDR2 YFSETQ. This CDR3 region has 17 residues. Trimming removed 3 bases from V and 4 bases from J; junction bases left unmatched: 12. CDR3 bases: TGCGCCAGCAGCTCACATGGGGTGGCGGGAGGTTACAATGAGCAGTTCTTC. It codes for CASSSHGVAGGYNEQFF.

CDR3 DNA sequence: TGTGCCAGCAGCCCGCCGCAACAGCGGGGGGGCATTTACAATGAGCAGTTCTTC. Protein sequence: CASSPPQQRGGIYNEQFF. This chain connects TRBV13 to TRBJ2-1; 10 bases are shared with TRBD2. Per the germline V gene, CDR1 is PRHDT and CDR2 is FYEKMQ (reference sequence). The CDR3 covers 18 residues. The junction had 14 bases not matched to a gene; V was cut back by 5 bases and J by 4 bases.